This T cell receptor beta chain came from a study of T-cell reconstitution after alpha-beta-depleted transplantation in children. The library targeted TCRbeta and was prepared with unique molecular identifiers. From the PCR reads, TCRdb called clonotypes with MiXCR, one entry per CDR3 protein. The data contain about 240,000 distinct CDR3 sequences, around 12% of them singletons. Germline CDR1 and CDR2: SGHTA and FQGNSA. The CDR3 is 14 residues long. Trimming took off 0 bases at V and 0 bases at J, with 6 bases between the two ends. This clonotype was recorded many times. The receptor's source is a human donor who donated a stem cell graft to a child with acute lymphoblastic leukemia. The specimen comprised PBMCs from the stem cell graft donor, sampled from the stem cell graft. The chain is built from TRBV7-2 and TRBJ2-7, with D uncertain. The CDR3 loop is CASSLAPASYEQYF. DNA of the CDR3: TGTGCCAGCAGCTTAGCACCCGCCTCCTACGAGCAGTACTTC.